The 27 T cell receptor beta chains below were found in one sample sequenced in a study of shared clonotypes between healthy human individuals. Produced via immunoSEQ multiplex PCR; TCRdb's table is partial and in-frame only. The repertoire holds about 2 million clones, with about 95% as singletons. Naive CD8 cells lacked CD45RO and underwent positive selection for CCR7, leaving out terminally differentiated effector memory CD45RA+ cells. The specimen was naive CD8+ T cells sorted from blood. The receptor set was obtained from a man aged 18 to 35 in good health.

This clone was seen only once. The chain is built from TRBV4-1 and TRBJ2-3; D call uncertain. This CDR3 has 16 amino acids. Trimming shortened V by 3 bases and J by 4 bases, and 17 bases separated the two germline ends. CDR1 is MGHRA and CDR2 is YSYEKL in the germline V gene. CDR3 in DNA: TGCGCCAGCAGCCAGGTGCTGCGTTACCCTTCAGATACGCAGTATTTT. Its translation is CASSQVLRYPSDTQYF.

The rearrangement joins TRBV14 to TRBJ2-7; 7 nucleotides line up with TRBD1. This CDR3 is built from 15 residues. Germline V gene data show CDR1 as SGHDN and CDR2 as FVKESK. The junction had 6 bases not matched to a gene; V was cut back by 1 base and J by 3 bases. DNA for the CDR3: TGTGCCAGCAGCCAAGGTTGGGACAGCTACTACGAGCAGTACTTC. This sequence encodes CASSQGWDSYYEQYF. The full variable domain, with the rest looked up from reference TRBV14 and TRBJ2-7, is EAGVTQFPSHSVIEKGQTVTLRCDPISGHDNLYWYRRVMGKEIKFLLHFVKESKQDESGMPNNRFLAERTGGTYSTLKVQPAELEDSGVYFCASSQGWDSYYEQYFGPGTRLTVT.

This clone was seen a single time. The chain is built from TRBV4-1 and TRBJ1-6; a possible D gene is TRBD1 (5 bases). The V gene's germline CDR1 is MGHRA and CDR2 YSYEKL. The CDR3 extends over 15 amino acids. The V gene lost 0 bases and the J gene lost 9 bases, with 12 bases spanning the gap. The CDR3 DNA sequence: TGCGCCAGCAGCCAAGAAGCAGGGCCGAGTTCACCCCTCCACTTT. It yields the protein CASSQEAGPSSPLHF.

This chain uses TRBV6-1 with TRBJ2-7; 9 bases match TRBD1. Per germline, CDR1 MNHNS and CDR2 SASEGT. Trimming removed 1 base from V and 2 bases from J; junction bases left unmatched: 3. The CDR3 totals 15 residues. This CDR3 reads CASSEGDRAPYEQYF. CDR3 in DNA: TGTGCCAGCAGTGAAGGGGACAGGGCTCCCTACGAGCAGTACTTC.

The V call is TRBV19, the J call TRBJ1-2; 9 bases agree with TRBD1. The germline CDR1 and CDR2 sequences are LNHDA and SQIVND (reference sequence). Losses at the gene ends were 7 bases for V and 6 bases for J; bases not matched to a gene: 12. The CDR3 has 15 residues. The CDR3 region has the DNA TGTGCCAGTACCGGGGGACAGGGTGGCAAACATGGCTACACCTTC. Translating it yields CASTGGQGGKHGYTF.

This clone has just one count. CDR3: CASSVGSDEQYF. DNA of the CDR3: TGTGCCAGCAGCGTAGGTTCGGACGAGCAGTACTTC. This chain connects TRBV7-8 to TRBJ2-7, with no clear D. The CDR3 sequence is 12 residues long. The germline V gene encodes CDR1 SGHVS and CDR2 FQNEAQ. V dropped 5 bases and J dropped 5 bases, with 10 bases sitting between them.

This clone has a single count. This chain connects TRBV29-1 to TRBJ1-2; 8 bases match TRBD1. J was trimmed by 9 bases and V by 4 bases; bases with no gene match: 4. The CDR3 is 11 amino acids. CDR1 SQVTM and CDR2 ANQGSEA come from the germline V gene. CDR3 protein: CSVGQGIRYTF. The CDR3 region has the DNA TGCAGCGTTGGACAGGGGATACGCTACACCTTC.

The V and J genes are TRBV29-1 and TRBJ2-7; tentatively, D is TRBD1 (6 bases). The V end lost 6 bases, the J end lost 6 bases, and 15 bases lay between the germline ends. The CDR3 loop spans 12 amino acids. Looked up from germline, CDR1 is SQVTM and CDR2 is ANQGSEA. CDR3 in amino acids: CSVLTGLGEQYF. CDR3 coding DNA: TGCAGCGTCCTCACAGGGTTGGGCGAGCAGTACTTC.

The chain carries TRBV9 and TRBJ2-1; D not certain. CDR1 and CDR2 (germline): SGDLS, YYNGEE. The V end lost 3 bases, the J end lost 4 bases, and 11 bases lay between the germline ends. This CDR3 contains 14 residues. CDR3 sequence (DNA): TGTGCCAGCAGCGCAGGCCCCGGTTACAATGAGCAGTTCTTC. Encoded protein: CASSAGPGYNEQFF. Looking up the rest from reference TRBV9 and TRBJ2-1 gives the full variable domain: DSGVTQTPKHLITATGQRVTLRCSPRSGDLSVYWYQQSLDQGLQFLIQYYNGEERAKGNILERFSAQQFPDLHSELNLSSLELGDSALYFCASSAGPGYNEQFFGPGTRLTVL.

The chain is built from TRBV6-5 and TRBJ2-7; 9 positions agree with TRBD2. Looked up from germline, CDR1 is MNHEY and CDR2 is SVGAGI. The trim removed 1 base at V and 2 bases at J, leaving 3 bases unmatched. The CDR3 is made up of 15 amino acids. The CDR3 reads CASSYYLAGPYEQYF. CDR3 coding DNA: TGTGCCAGCAGTTACTACCTAGCGGGGCCCTACGAGCAGTACTTC.

The chain recombines TRBV6-5 with TRBJ1-2; no reliable D call. Germline-derived CDR1 and CDR2 are MNHEY and SVGAGI. V lost 5 bases, J lost 10 bases, and 20 bases lay in between. The CDR3 is 14 residues long. CDR3 coding DNA: TGTGCCAGCAGTCTTCGTGTAGGAGAACCAATCTACACCTTC. It specifies CASSLRVGEPIYTF.

The chain carries TRBV9 and TRBJ2-7; possible D gene TRBD2, 6 bases. Germline V CDR1 and CDR2: SGDLS, YYNGEE. This CDR3 has 14 residues. The V end lost 3 bases, the J end lost 5 bases, and 15 bases lay between the germline ends. The CDR3 DNA sequence: TGTGCCAGCAGCGCCCACGGGGGTCTAGACGAGCAGTACTTC. Protein sequence: CASSAHGGLDEQYF.

With regard to this clone: The same CDR3 is also encoded by other DNA sequences in this sample. The rearrangement uses TRBV27 and TRBJ2-7, with a weak D call TRBD2 (6 bases). Between the trimmed V and J ends, which lost 0 bases and 6 bases, there was a span of 6 bases. The length of the CDR3 is 12 residues. Germline lookup yields CDR1 MNHEY and CDR2 SMNVEV (reference sequence). The CDR3 DNA reads as TGTGCCAGCAGTTTATCGGGGGGCGAGCAGTACTTC. It codes for CASSLSGGEQYF.

With respect to this clone: The same CDR3 arises from other DNA sequences in this sample as well. Here the CDR3 DNA reads TGTGCCAGCAGCGTAGGGGAAGTTTACGAGCAGTACTTC. Protein sequence: CASSVGEVYEQYF. The chain recombines TRBV9 with TRBJ2-7; no firm D call. The CDR3 has 13 amino acids. Trimming removed 0 bases from V and 4 bases from J, with 8 bases in between. Germline lookup yields CDR1 SGDLS and CDR2 YYNGEE. The variable domain in full, with the rest retrieved from reference TRBV9 and TRBJ2-7, is DSGVTQTPKHLITATGQRVTLRCSPRSGDLSVYWYQQSLDQGLQFLIQYYNGEERAKGNILERFSAQQFPDLHSELNLSSLELGDSALYFCASSVGEVYEQYFGPGTRLTVT.

V gene TRBV13 combines with J gene TRBJ1-2; 9 bases align to TRBD1. V gave up 5 bases and J gave up 4 bases; unmatched junction bases: 8. CDR1 and CDR2 (germline): PRHDT, FYEKMQ (reference sequence). The CDR3 covers 15 residues. Here the CDR3 DNA reads TGTGCCAGCAGCGTTGGGACAGGGCCCCTCTATGGCTACACCTTC. Protein: CASSVGTGPLYGYTF.

This clone was seen once. This chain joins TRBV9 and TRBJ2-2; D is unclear. V was pared by 0 bases and J by 7 bases, with 7 bases between. This CDR3 has 13 residues. Germline-derived CDR1 and CDR2 are SGDLS and YYNGEE. CDR3 residues: CASSVEDDGELFF. In DNA form, the CDR3 reads TGTGCCAGCAGCGTAGAGGATGACGGGGAGCTGTTTTTT.

On this clone: A read error is likely, as this CDR3 ends without the conserved phenylalanine or tryptophan. The sample has other DNA sequences that encode this CDR3 too. This chain connects TRBV2 to TRBJ2-2; tentative D call: TRBD1 (6 bases). Trimming removed 4 bases at V and 4 bases at J, with 7 bases between. This CDR3 region has 13 residues. Germline CDR1 and CDR2: SNHLY and FYNNEI. The CDR3 region is CASSVRGTGELFS. The CDR3 DNA is TGTGCCAGCAGTGTCAGGGGCACCGGGGAGCTGTTTTCT.

The chain employs TRBV13 and TRBJ2-7; tentatively, D is TRBD1 (5 bases). The CDR3 loop spans 16 amino acids. Germline-derived CDR1 and CDR2 are PRHDT and FYEKMQ (reference sequence). Deletions cut 5 bases from V and 6 bases from J, with 23 bases between. The CDR3 loop reads CASSIPGQGPSAEQYF. CDR3 nucleotides: TGTGCCAGCAGCATCCCTGGGCAGGGCCCTAGTGCCGAGCAGTACTTC.

This chain connects TRBV4-1 to TRBJ2-3; 13 bases fit TRBD2. Germline CDR1 MGHRA, CDR2 YSYEKL. The CDR3 contains 16 residues. V lost 3 bases and J lost 3; bases outside the gene matches: 3. This CDR3 is CASSHPTSGGTDTQYF. The CDR3 DNA is TGCGCCAGCAGCCACCCGACTAGCGGGGGGACAGATACGCAGTATTTT.

The V and J genes are TRBV28 and TRBJ2-5; D is uncertain. Germline lookup yields CDR1 MDHEN and CDR2 SYDVKM. V lost 5 bases and J lost 5, with 12 bases in between. The CDR3 is 13 amino acids. This chain's CDR3 is CASSLLLIETQYF. The CDR3 nucleotides read TGTGCCAGCAGTCTATTATTAATCGAGACCCAGTACTTC.

As concerns this clone: This CDR3 is also generated by other DNA sequences in the sample. The rearrangement links TRBV9 to TRBJ1-3; the match to TRBD1 covers 7 bases. CDR1 and CDR2 from the germline V gene are SGDLS and YYNGEE. The CDR3 loop spans 14 amino acids. The trim removed 0 bases at V and 4 bases at J, leaving 1 base unmatched. For the CDR3, the DNA is TGTGCCAGCAGCGTAGGGACAGGCGGAAACACCATATATTTT. Its translation is CASSVGTGGNTIYF.

As concerns this clone: This sample includes further DNA sequences coding for the same CDR3. The chain combines TRBV2 with TRBJ1-5; perhaps TRBD1 as D (6 bases). The germline gives CDR1 SNHLY, CDR2 FYNNEI. This CDR3 is built from 14 residues. Trimming stripped 6 bases from V and 7 bases from J, with 16 bases between. This CDR3 is CASRAGGAGQPQHF. The CDR3 DNA sequence: TGTGCCAGCAGGGCGGGGGGCGCGGGCCAGCCCCAGCATTTT.

This chain links TRBV7-8 with TRBJ2-7, with D maybe TRBD1 (5 bases). This CDR3 region has 13 residues. The germline V and J ends were trimmed by 5 bases and 3 bases, with 11 bases remaining between them. Germline loops: CDR1 SGHVS, CDR2 FQNEAQ. In nucleotides, the CDR3 is TGTGCCAGCAGCGGGGCTAGTGGCTACGAGCAGTACTTC. It specifies CASSGASGYEQYF.

V is TRBV7-2 and J is TRBJ2-1; D gene ambiguous. Trimming cost V 1 base and J 7 bases, with 8 bases left between them. Germline lookup yields CDR1 SGHTA and CDR2 FQGNSA. The CDR3 covers 13 residues. CDR3: CASSLVNANEQFF. DNA of the CDR3: TGTGCCAGCAGCTTAGTTAACGCGAATGAGCAGTTCTTC.

The CDR3 DNA sequence: TGTGCCAGCGTAAAAGGGCGTGAGGTCTTCAATAGCAATCAGCCCCAGCATTTT. Translating gives CASVKGREVFNSNQPQHF. The chain employs TRBV28 and TRBJ1-5; D unresolved. The CDR3 is 18 amino acids. Germline V gene sequence: CDR1 MDHEN, CDR2 SYDVKM. V was cut by 8 bases and J by 0 bases, with 23 bases left in between.

The J gene is TRBJ1-2, the V gene TRBV27; no firm D call. Trimming left V 6 bases short and J 5 bases short, with 22 bases between. CDR3 length equals 16 residues. Germline CDR1 reads MNHEY; CDR2 reads SMNVEV (reference sequence). CDR3 protein: CASSEAYGVAVYGYTF. The CDR3 DNA sequence: TGTGCCAGCAGCGAAGCCTATGGGGTGGCGGTTTATGGCTACACCTTC.

The rearrangement joins TRBV2 to TRBJ1-5; 7 bases line up with TRBD1. This CDR3 is built from 15 residues. CDR1 and CDR2 (germline): SNHLY, FYNNEI. Trimming removed 3 bases from V and 5 bases from J; junction bases left unmatched: 7. CDR3 region: CASSDLTGTYQPQHF. The DNA of the CDR3 is TGTGCCAGCAGTGACCTGACAGGGACGTATCAGCCCCAGCATTTT.